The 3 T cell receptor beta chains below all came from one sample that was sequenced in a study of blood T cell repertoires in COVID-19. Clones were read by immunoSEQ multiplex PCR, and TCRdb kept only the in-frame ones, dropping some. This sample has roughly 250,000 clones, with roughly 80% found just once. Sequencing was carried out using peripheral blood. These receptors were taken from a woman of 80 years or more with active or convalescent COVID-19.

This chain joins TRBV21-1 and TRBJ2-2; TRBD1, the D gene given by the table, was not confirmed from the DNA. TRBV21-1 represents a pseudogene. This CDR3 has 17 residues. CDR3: CASSKVPGQGAPGELFF. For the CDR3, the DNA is TGTGCCAGCAGCAAAGTCCCGGGACAGGGGGCACCCGGGGAGCTGTTTTTT.

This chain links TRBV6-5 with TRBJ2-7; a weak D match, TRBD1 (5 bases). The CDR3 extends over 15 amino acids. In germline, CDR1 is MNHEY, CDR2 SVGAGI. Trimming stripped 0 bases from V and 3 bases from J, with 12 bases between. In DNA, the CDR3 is TGTGCCAGCAGTTACTCAGCAGGGATGAACTACGAGCAGTACTTC. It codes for CASSYSAGMNYEQYF.

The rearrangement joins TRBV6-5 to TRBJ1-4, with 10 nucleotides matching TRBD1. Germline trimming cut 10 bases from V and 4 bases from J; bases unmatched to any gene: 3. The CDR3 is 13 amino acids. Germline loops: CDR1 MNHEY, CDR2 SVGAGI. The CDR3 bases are TGTGCCACCAGGGACAGGGGTAATGAAAAACTGTTTTTT. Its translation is CATRDRGNEKLFF.